Below, 15 T cell receptor beta chains from the same sample are listed, as sequenced in a study of naive and memory T cell subsets. Amplification of ligated cDNA took four PCR rounds with SP2 and nested alpha and beta constant primers. TCRdb redid the calling of the UMI-ligation and nested PCR reads with MiXCR, one entry per CDR3 protein. The sample lists fewer than 35,000 distinct CDR3 sequences, about 6.9% occurring once. The treatment denotes: skin biopsy from PPD injection site in Mantoux-positive individual. A UMI-containing oligonucleotide was joined by 3' ligation to the TCR cDNA template. Here the sequenced sample was skin, taken from a tuberculin skin test site. The receptors were sampled from an adult in good health.

This clonotype was counted only a few times. This rearrangement joins TRBV18 to TRBJ2-7; D remains ambiguous. The CDR3 consists of 12 residues. Trimming shortened V by 2 bases and J by 3 bases, and 5 bases separated the two germline ends. Germline CDR1 is KGHSH and CDR2 is LQKENI. CDR3 sequence (DNA): TGTGCCAGCTCACCAGATCGCTACGAGCAGTACTTC. Its translation: CASSPDRYEQYF.

This clonotype occurred many times. DNA of the CDR3: TGTGCCAGCAGCTTAGCTCAGGGGCGAAACTCCTACGAGCAGTACTTC. It yields the protein CASSLAQGRNSYEQYF. The chain combines TRBV11-2 with TRBJ2-7; TRBD1 might be the D (6 bases). This CDR3 contains 16 residues. V was trimmed by 1 base and J by 0 bases, leaving 13 bases between them. Germline V gene lookup returns CDR1 SGHAT and CDR2 FQNNGV. Looking up the rest from reference TRBV11-2 and TRBJ2-7 gives the full variable domain: EAGVAQSPRYKIIEKRQSVAFWCNPISGHATLYWYQQILGQGPKLLIQFQNNGVVDDSQLPKDRFSAERLKGVDSTLKIQPAKLEDSAVYLCASSLAQGRNSYEQYFGPGTRLTVT.

Ten or more counts support this clonotype. This chain links TRBV5-1 with TRBJ2-3, with 9 positions matching TRBD2. After removal of 3 bases from V and 0 bases from J, the junction contained 2 bases not matched to a gene. Looked up from germline, CDR1 is SGHRS and CDR2 is YFSETQ. This CDR3 has 15 amino acids. DNA for the CDR3: TGCGCCAGCAGCTATAGCGGGGGCAGCACAGATACGCAGTATTTT. This sequence encodes CASSYSGGSTDTQYF.

This chain connects TRBV3-1 to TRBJ1-4, with D possibly being TRBD1 (5 bases). The V and J ends lost 0 bases and 7 bases respectively, with 18 bases between them. There are 17 residues in the CDR3. The V gene's germline CDR1 is LGHDT and CDR2 YNNKEL (reference sequence). The CDR3 DNA is TGTGCCAGCAGCCAAGACTTATGGGGGGGATTGAGTGAAAAACTGTTTTTT. It codes for CASSQDLWGGLSEKLFF.

Many counts were recorded for this clonotype. The J gene is TRBJ2-1, the V gene TRBV4-1; TRBD2 matches 8 bases. CDR3 length equals 17 residues. CDR1 MGHRA and CDR2 YSYEKL come from the germline V gene. V trimming: 4 bases; J trimming: 1 base; junction bases outside the gene matches: 9. CDR3 sequence reads: CASSPTAGTRSYNEQFF. For the CDR3, the DNA is TGCGCCAGCAGCCCGACAGCCGGGACTAGGTCCTACAATGAGCAGTTCTTC.

This clonotype was seen repeatedly, ten times or more. This chain joins TRBV5-5 and TRBJ2-2, with 8 bases fitting TRBD1. Germline V gives CDR1 SGHKS, CDR2 YYEKEE (reference sequence). J gave up 1 base and V 4 bases, and 9 bases lay outside the gene matches. The CDR3 runs 17 residues. This CDR3 reads CASSMAGGLMNTGELFF. Written as DNA, the CDR3 is TGTGCCAGCAGCATGGCAGGGGGCCTAATGAACACCGGGGAGCTGTTTTTT.

V gene TRBV5-1 combines with J gene TRBJ1-2, with D hard to call. The germline CDR1 and CDR2 sequences are SGHRS and YFSETQ. Between the trimmed V and J ends, which lost 0 bases and 4 bases, there was a span of 4 bases. This CDR3 spans 12 amino acids. The chain's CDR3 is CASSLDSYGYTF. In DNA form, the CDR3 reads TGCGCCAGCAGCTTGGACAGCTATGGCTACACCTTC.

A few counts support this clonotype. The rearrangement uses TRBV19 and TRBJ2-7; 9 nucleotides match TRBD1. The CDR3 is 18 residues long. CDR1 is LNHDA, CDR2 SQIVND, per germline (reference sequence). V gave up 1 base and J gave up 1 base; unmatched junction bases: 11. CDR3: CASSIVVVRDRASYEQYF. In nucleotides, the CDR3 is TGTGCCAGTAGTATAGTGGTGGTCCGGGACAGGGCATCCTACGAGCAGTACTTC. The full variable domain, with the rest looked up from reference TRBV19 and TRBJ2-7, is DGGITQSPKYLFRKEGQNVTLSCEQNLNHDAMYWYRQDPGQGLRLIYYSQIVNDFQKGDIAEGYSVSREKKESFPLTVTSAQKNPTAFYLCASSIVVVRDRASYEQYFGPGTRLTVT.

This clonotype was recorded many times. The V gene is TRBV7-8, the J gene TRBJ2-2; 9 bases map to TRBD2. The trim removed 7 bases at V and 5 bases at J, leaving 11 bases unmatched. Per the germline V gene, CDR1 is SGHVS and CDR2 is FQNEAQ. The CDR3 contains 16 residues. CDR3: CASKRRGGDRTGELFF. The CDR3, as DNA: TGTGCCAGCAAGCGGCGGGGGGGCGATCGAACCGGGGAGCTGTTTTTT. The variable domain in full, with the rest retrieved from reference TRBV7-8 and TRBJ2-2, is GAGVSQSPRYKVAKRGQDVALRCDPISGHVSLFWYQQALGQGPEFLTYFQNEAQLDKSGLPSDRFFAERPEGSVSTLKIQRTQQEDSAVYLCASKRRGGDRTGELFFGEGSRLTVL.

This clonotype was detected ten times or more. This chain connects TRBV5-1 to TRBJ1-3; D perhaps matches TRBD1 (5 bases). The V and J ends lost 4 bases and 2 bases respectively, with 16 bases between them. In germline, CDR1 is SGHRS, CDR2 YFSETQ. This CDR3 comprises 16 residues. The CDR3: CASSQNQGITGNTIYF. CDR3 DNA sequence: TGCGCCAGCAGCCAAAATCAGGGTATCACTGGAAACACCATATATTTT.

This clonotype is labeled medium-sized. This chain links TRBV29-1 with TRBJ2-7; D perhaps matches TRBD2 (5 bases). The V end lost 6 bases, the J end lost 2 bases, and 14 bases lay between the germline ends. In germline, CDR1 is SQVTM, CDR2 ANQGSEA. This CDR3 region has 13 residues. The CDR3 loop reads CSVDGDSAYEQYF. In DNA, the CDR3 is TGCAGCGTGGACGGGGATAGCGCCTACGAGCAGTACTTC.

This clonotype was found many times. This chain connects TRBV9 to TRBJ2-7, with D perhaps matching TRBD1 (5 bases). Looked up from germline, CDR1 is SGDLS and CDR2 is YYNGEE. The CDR3 spans 12 residues. V was shortened by 2 bases and J by 3 bases, with 6 bases between the two germline ends. As DNA, the CDR3 is TGTGCCAGCAGCGTCGACAGCTACGAGCAGTACTTC. It specifies CASSVDSYEQYF.

The V call is TRBV19, the J call TRBJ2-5; maybe TRBD2 (5 bases). Germline V gene sequence: CDR1 LNHDA, CDR2 SQIVND (reference sequence). V was cut by 10 bases and J by 2 bases, with 14 bases left in between. CDR3 length equals 13 residues. CDR3 in amino acids: CAIRPGYQETQYF. CDR3 in DNA: TGTGCCATCAGACCGGGATATCAAGAGACCCAGTACTTC.

Ten or more counts support this clonotype. CDR3 residues: CASSLTASNTEAFF. CDR3 nucleotide sequence: TGTGCCAGCAGCTTAACTGCCTCGAACACTGAAGCTTTCTTT. This rearrangement joins TRBV7-3 to TRBJ1-1, with D uncertain. CDR1 SGHTA and CDR2 FQGTGA come from the germline V gene. Trimming took off 0 bases at V and 1 base at J, with 6 bases between the two ends. CDR3 length equals 14 residues.

This clonotype was detected a few times. The chain is built from TRBV12-3 or TRBV12-4 and TRBJ1-1, with TRBD1 as a possible D gene (5 bases). The CDR3 spans 14 residues. Trimming pared 3 bases from V and 0 bases from J, leaving 8 bases between. In DNA form, the CDR3 reads TGTGCCAGCAGTTTTGGAGGGGTGAACACTGAAGCTTTCTTT. It is translated as CASSFGGVNTEAFF.